This passage covers 26 T cell receptor beta chains from one sample sequenced in a study of blood T cell repertoires in COVID-19. This table comes from immunoSEQ multiplex PCR, and its TCRdb copy is limited to in-frame clones, with some not included. The sample has more than 95,000 clones, roughly 82% seen once; the top ten hold about 5%. Sample: peripheral blood. All receptors derive from a man between 60 and 70 years old with acute or convalescent COVID-19.

V usage is TRBV19 and J usage is TRBJ2-2; 9 nucleotides match TRBD2. Germline CDR1 and CDR2: LNHDA and SQIVND (reference sequence). Germline trimming cut 8 bases from V and 3 bases from J; bases unmatched to any gene: 4. The CDR3 totals 14 residues. The CDR3 loop is CASQGLAYTGELFF. CDR3 bases: TGTGCCAGTCAAGGACTAGCGTACACCGGGGAGCTGTTTTTT.

This clone came up once. The chain has TRBV10-3 and TRBJ2-2, with D perhaps TRBD2 (6 bases). Per germline, CDR1 ENHRY and CDR2 SYGVKD. The CDR3 is 17 residues long. Between the trimmed V and J ends, which lost 3 bases and 5 bases, there was a span of 19 bases. The CDR3 bases are TGTGCCATCAGTGACTACTATTCGGGGGTAGGGACCGGGGAGCTGTTTTTT. Amino acid sequence: CAISDYYSGVGTGELFF.

A few counts support this clone. J is TRBJ1-3 and V is TRBV30, with 7 bases identical to TRBD1. Germline CDR1 GTSNPN, CDR2 SVGIG (reference sequence). The length of the CDR3 is 14 residues. V was clipped by 3 bases and J by 0 bases; unmatched bases: 2. As DNA, the CDR3 is TGTGCCTGGAGGGGACAGACCTCTGGAAACACCATATATTTT. It yields the protein CAWRGQTSGNTIYF.

The rearrangement uses TRBV5-1 and TRBJ1-6; tentative D call: TRBD1 (5 bases). From germline, CDR1 is SGHRS and CDR2 YFSETQ. The V end lost 0 bases, the J end lost 10 bases, and 14 bases lay between the germline ends. CDR3 length: 15 residues. The CDR3 DNA sequence: TGCGCCAGCAGCTTGGCCGCAGACAGTGGGTCACCCCTCCACTTT. Translating it yields CASSLAADSGSPLHF.

The V and J genes are TRBV7-8 and TRBJ1-1; 10 nucleotides agree with TRBD1. After removal of 6 bases from V and 7 bases from J, the junction contained 2 bases not matched to a gene. The CDR3 loop spans 12 amino acids. Germline-derived CDR1 and CDR2 are SGHVS and FQNEAQ. CDR3 in amino acids: CASRGQGREAFF. In DNA form, the CDR3 reads TGTGCCAGCAGGGGACAGGGGCGTGAAGCTTTCTTT.

This chain links TRBV27 with TRBJ2-3; 8 positions match TRBD2. J was trimmed by 1 base and V by 3 bases; bases with no gene match: 6. CDR1 is MNHEY, CDR2 SMNVEV, per germline (reference sequence). This CDR3 region has 16 residues. The CDR3 reads CASSFTSGLGTDTQYF. The CDR3 nucleotides are TGTGCCAGCAGTTTTACCTCGGGACTAGGCACAGATACGCAGTATTTT.

The J gene is TRBJ1-2, the V gene TRBV4-3; the match to TRBD1 covers 7 bases. Losses at the gene ends were 0 bases for V and 5 bases for J; bases not matched to a gene: 12. The CDR3 loop spans 17 amino acids. Per the germline V gene, CDR1 is LGHNA and CDR2 is YSLEER. This CDR3 reads CASSQDSEGAQTYGYTF. CDR3 DNA: TGCGCCAGCAGCCAAGATAGCGAGGGGGCACAAACTTATGGCTACACCTTC.

The chain combines TRBV19 with TRBJ2-1; 9 bases match TRBD1. V lost 6 bases to trimming and J lost 7 bases; unmatched junction nucleotides: 7. CDR1 is LNHDA, CDR2 SQIVND, per germline (reference sequence). CDR3 length equals 14 residues. DNA for the CDR3: TGTGCCAGTAGCCGGGACAGGGAAAAGAATGAGCAGTTCTTC. Amino acids: CASSRDREKNEQFF. Together with reference TRBV19 and TRBJ2-1, the CDR3 gives the full variable domain: DGGITQSPKYLFRKEGQNVTLSCEQNLNHDAMYWYRQDPGQGLRLIYYSQIVNDFQKGDIAEGYSVSREKKESFPLTVTSAQKNPTAFYLCASSRDREKNEQFFGPGTRLTVL.

This clone was recorded a few times. The genes are TRBV7-9 and TRBJ1-4; tentatively, D is TRBD1 (5 bases). Per germline, CDR1 SEHNR and CDR2 FQNEAQ (reference sequence). Trimming stripped 2 bases from V and 8 bases from J, with 15 bases between. The CDR3 covers 15 residues. The CDR3 here is CASSLIFQGEEKLFF. The CDR3 region has the DNA TGTGCCAGCAGCTTAATATTCCAGGGTGAGGAAAAACTGTTTTTT.

The chain recombines TRBV14 with TRBJ1-2; D gene unclear. V lost 5 bases and J lost 4, with 11 bases in between. Germline assignment: CDR1 SGHDN and CDR2 FVKESK. The CDR3 is made up of 13 amino acids. The CDR3 reads CASSFTETYGYTF. The CDR3 region has the DNA TGTGCCAGCAGCTTTACAGAAACCTATGGCTACACCTTC.

The gene calls are TRBV2 and TRBJ2-5; 10 nucleotides match TRBD2. The CDR3 runs 15 residues. Germline CDR1 is SNHLY and CDR2 is FYNNEI. J was trimmed by 5 bases and V by 8 bases; bases with no gene match: 11. CDR3 loop: CASGSSGSRAETQYF. The CDR3 DNA is TGTGCCAGCGGATCTAGCGGGAGTCGGGCTGAGACCCAGTACTTC.

The genes are TRBV6-2 or TRBV6-3 and TRBJ2-7; D might be TRBD2 (5 bases). From germline, CDR1 is MNHEY and CDR2 SVGEGT. The CDR3 runs to 12 residues. V dropped 3 bases and J dropped 7 bases, with 10 bases sitting between them. Here the CDR3 DNA reads TGTGCCAGCAGTTATTTTCCGGGGGAGCAGTACTTC. It encodes CASSYFPGEQYF.

The J gene is TRBJ1-1, the V gene TRBV6-5, with D tentatively TRBD1 (5 bases). The germline V gene encodes CDR1 MNHEY and CDR2 SVGAGI. Trimming took off 8 bases at V and 2 bases at J, with 15 bases between the two ends. The CDR3 is 14 amino acids. CDR3 residues: CASSKLGGNTEAFF. The CDR3 DNA follows: TGTGCCAGCTCCAAATTGGGGGGAAACACTGAAGCTTTCTTT.

The chain links TRBV3-1 (or the pseudogene TRBV3-2) to TRBJ1-1; D is uncertain. V was shortened by 4 bases and J by 4 bases, with 10 bases between the two germline ends. The CDR3 is 13 residues long. Germline values: CDR1 LGHDT, CDR2 YNNKEL (reference sequence). CDR3 sequence: CASSPRSGTEAFF. The CDR3, as DNA: TGTGCCAGCAGCCCCCGGAGTGGCACTGAAGCTTTCTTT.

The chain uses TRBV11-3 and TRBJ1-5, with D perhaps matching TRBD1 (6 bases). Germline V lookup: CDR1 SGHNT, CDR2 YENEEA. The CDR3 consists of 20 residues. The V gene lost 3 bases and the J gene lost 11 bases, with 35 bases spanning the gap. CDR3 nucleotides: TGTGCCAGCAGCTTCTATATAGCCGATGGGGCATCGGGGGGCGCGTCAGCCCAGCATTTT. It codes for CASSFYIADGASGGASAQHF.

J is TRBJ2-3 and V is TRBV6-2 or TRBV6-3; 8 bases match TRBD2. The germline CDR1 and CDR2 sequences are MNHEY and SVGEGT. V trimming: 7 bases; J trimming: 4 bases; junction bases outside the gene matches: 10. The CDR3 is made up of 15 amino acids. CDR3 in amino acids: CASTPGLGRADTQYF. The CDR3 region has the DNA TGTGCCAGCACCCCGGGACTAGGTCGAGCAGATACGCAGTATTTT.

The chain uses TRBV3-1 (or the pseudogene TRBV3-2) and TRBJ2-1; 10 bases are shared with TRBD2. The CDR3 spans 15 residues. J gave up 7 bases and V 6 bases, and 9 bases lay outside the gene matches. Looked up from germline, CDR1 is LGHDT and CDR2 is YNNKEL (reference sequence). The CDR3 DNA is TGTGCCAGCAGTCCTCTAGCGGGAGAGTTTAATGAGCAGTTCTTC. Residues: CASSPLAGEFNEQFF.

V and J are TRBV12-3 or TRBV12-4 and TRBJ2-7; TRBD1 matches at 9 bases. Germline trimming cut 7 bases from V and 2 bases from J; bases unmatched to any gene: 3. The CDR3 runs 13 residues. CDR3 sequence (DNA): TGTGCCAGCAACAACAGGGGGCCCTACGAGCAGTACTTC. The encoded protein is CASNNRGPYEQYF.

This clone turned up a few times. The chain joins TRBV28 to TRBJ1-2; 8 nucleotides line up with TRBD1. V dropped 2 bases and J dropped 9; count of bases not matched to a gene: 8. Germline CDR1 reads MDHEN; CDR2 reads SYDVKM. This CDR3 is built from 14 residues. The CDR3 coding sequence is TGTGCCAGCAGTTTACCCCAGGGGGCGCGAAGCTACACCTTC. It encodes CASSLPQGARSYTF.

A single count supports this clone. This specimen includes other DNA sequences encoding the same CDR3. The V gene is TRBV19, the J gene TRBJ2-1; 7 bases fit TRBD2. V shed 3 bases, J shed 4 bases, and the junction held 3 bases outside the gene matches. The CDR3 length is 14 residues. Germline V gene lookup returns CDR1 LNHDA and CDR2 SQIVND (reference sequence). CDR3 region: CASSMGGDYNEQFF. CDR3 DNA: TGTGCCAGTAGTATGGGGGGGGATTACAATGAGCAGTTCTTC.

The chain is built from TRBV27 and TRBJ1-2; 8 nucleotides match TRBD1. The V gene end was trimmed by 5 bases and the J gene end by 0 bases; junction bases not matched to a gene: 11. The CDR3 covers 17 residues. Germline V gene data show CDR1 as MNHEY and CDR2 as SMNVEV (reference sequence). The DNA of the CDR3 is TGTGCCAGCAGTCCCCGGGACAGGACTTCAGCTAACTATGGCTACACCTTC. Residues: CASSPRDRTSANYGYTF.

This sequence joins TRBV4-1 and TRBJ2-3, with TRBD2 as a possible D gene (6 bases). CDR1 MGHRA and CDR2 YSYEKL come from the germline V gene. The CDR3 loop spans 14 amino acids. The V and J ends lost 0 bases and 6 bases respectively, with 10 bases between them. The CDR3 here is CASSQDPGADTQYF. The DNA of the CDR3 is TGCGCCAGCAGCCAAGATCCGGGAGCGGATACGCAGTATTTT.

The rearrangement uses TRBV6-5 and TRBJ1-3, with D tentatively TRBD1 (5 bases). This CDR3 is 13 amino acids long. Germline CDR1 reads MNHEY; CDR2 reads SVGAGI. Trimming removed 7 bases from V and 0 bases from J, with 7 bases in between. The CDR3 DNA is TGTGCCAGCACTAGGGGCTCTGGAAACACCATATATTTT. It is translated as CASTRGSGNTIYF.

The chain carries TRBV6-5 and TRBJ2-2; tentatively, D is TRBD2 (6 bases). Trimming took off 7 bases at V and 4 bases at J, with 13 bases between the two ends. This CDR3 is 14 amino acids long. Per the germline V gene, CDR1 is MNHEY and CDR2 is SVGAGI. The CDR3: CASNRGGSTGELFF. CDR3 DNA: TGTGCCAGCAATAGGGGAGGTAGCACCGGGGAGCTGTTTTTT.

The gene calls are TRBV4-2 and TRBJ1-1, with a weak D call TRBD1 (6 bases). Germline V gene lookup returns CDR1 LGHNA and CDR2 YNFKEQ. The CDR3 covers 14 residues. Between the trimmed V and J ends, which lost 1 base and 2 bases, there was a span of 8 bases. CDR3: CASSQGDINTEAFF. The CDR3 DNA reads as TGTGCCAGCAGCCAAGGGGACATCAACACTGAAGCTTTCTTT.

The chain employs TRBV5-4 and TRBJ2-7; 11 positions agree with TRBD2. CDR1 and CDR2 from the germline V gene are SGHNT and YYREEE (reference sequence). V shed 2 bases and J 4 bases; nucleotides not matched to a gene: 5. The CDR3 runs 15 residues. The CDR3 region has the DNA TGTGCCAGCAGCTTAACTAGCGGGAGTTTTTACGAGCAGTACTTC. Amino acid sequence: CASSLTSGSFYEQYF.